A single sample is the source of the 6 T cell receptor beta chains below, sequenced in a study of shared clonotypes between healthy human individuals. The naive CD8 fraction comprised CD45RO-negative cells positively selected for CCR7 and excluded terminally differentiated effector memory CD45RA+ cells. Sequencing was performed with immunoSEQ multiplex PCR; in TCRdb, only in-frame clones are kept and a portion is missing. The sample includes a few hundred thousand clones, around 95% of them seen just once. Material for sequencing was naive CD8+ T cells sorted from blood. The receptors originated from a young woman in good health.

The chain recombines TRBV21-1 with TRBJ1-4. TRBV21-1 is a known pseudogene. The CDR3 has 17 amino acids. CDR3 amino acids: CASRKVVAKVHNEKLFF. The DNA of the CDR3 is TGTGCCAGCAGAAAAGTGGTAGCCAAGGTGCATAATGAAAAACTGTTTTTT.

The chain combines TRBV13 with TRBJ2-7, with D tentatively TRBD1 or TRBD2 (6 bases each). CDR3 length: 17 residues. Germline values: CDR1 PRHDT, CDR2 FYEKMQ (reference sequence). Deletions cut 5 bases from V and 5 bases from J, with 25 bases between. The CDR3 reads CASSARRDTARVDEQYF. The DNA for the CDR3 is TGTGCCAGCAGCGCTCGGCGGGACACGGCCAGGGTAGACGAGCAGTACTTC.

The rearrangement links TRBV28 to TRBJ1-2; no clear D gene. This CDR3 is built from 13 residues. CDR1 and CDR2 from the germline V gene are MDHEN and SYDVKM. With 6 bases removed from V and 4 bases from J, the gap between germline ends came to 12 bases. The CDR3 sequence is CASRSQESYGYTF. The CDR3 DNA reads TGTGCCAGCAGGTCTCAGGAGTCCTATGGCTACACCTTC.

This clone was found a few times. Other DNA sequences of this sample code for an identical CDR3. V is TRBV7-9 and J is TRBJ1-1, with D possibly being TRBD1 (5 bases). The CDR3 length is 12 residues. From germline, CDR1 is SEHNR and CDR2 FQNEAQ (reference sequence). The V end lost 6 bases, the J end lost 1 base, and 6 bases lay between the germline ends. CDR3 sequence: CASSGGNTEAFF. In nucleotides, the CDR3 is TGTGCCAGCAGTGGGGGGAACACTGAAGCTTTCTTT.

V usage is TRBV7-9 and J usage is TRBJ2-1; 8 bases match TRBD1. This CDR3 region has 15 residues. Losses at the gene ends were 1 base for V and 10 bases for J; bases not matched to a gene: 9. Germline CDR1 reads SEHNR; CDR2 reads FQNEAQ (reference sequence). The CDR3: CASSLVIQGAMEQFF. The CDR3 nucleotides are TGTGCCAGCAGCTTAGTCATCCAGGGGGCGATGGAGCAGTTCTTC.

The chain recombines TRBV7-9 with TRBJ2-3, with D possibly being TRBD2 (5 bases). Germline V gene data show CDR1 as SEHNR and CDR2 as FQNEAQ (reference sequence). V was shortened by 5 bases and J by 6 bases, with 18 bases between the two germline ends. This CDR3 is built from 15 residues. The CDR3 protein is CASSPQDLAGDTQYF. The CDR3 nucleotides read TGTGCCAGCAGCCCACAAGACCTAGCCGGGGATACGCAGTATTTT.